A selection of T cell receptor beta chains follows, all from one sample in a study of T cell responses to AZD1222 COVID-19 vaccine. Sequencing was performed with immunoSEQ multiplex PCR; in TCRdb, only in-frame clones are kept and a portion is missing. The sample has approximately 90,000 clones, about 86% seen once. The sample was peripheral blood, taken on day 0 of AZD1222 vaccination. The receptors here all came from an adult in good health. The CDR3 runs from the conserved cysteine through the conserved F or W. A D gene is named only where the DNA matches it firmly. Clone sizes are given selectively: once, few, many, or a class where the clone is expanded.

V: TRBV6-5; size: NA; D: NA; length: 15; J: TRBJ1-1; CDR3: CASCVSARRRGEAFF; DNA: TGTGCCAGCTGCGTCTCGGCACGGCGGCGGGGTGAAGCTTTCTTT
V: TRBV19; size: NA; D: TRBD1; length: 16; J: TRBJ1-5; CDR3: CASSMGTGEGNQPQHF; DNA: TGTGCCAGTAGTATGGGCACAGGGGAGGGCAATCAGCCCCAGCATTTT
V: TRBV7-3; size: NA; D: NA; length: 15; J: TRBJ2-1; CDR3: CASSSQASSYNEQFF; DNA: TGTGCCAGCAGCTCCCAAGCGAGCTCCTACAATGAGCAGTTCTTC
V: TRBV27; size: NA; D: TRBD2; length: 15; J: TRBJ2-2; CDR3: CASSHGLANTGELFF; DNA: TGTGCCAGCAGCCACGGACTAGCGAACACCGGGGAGCTGTTTTTT
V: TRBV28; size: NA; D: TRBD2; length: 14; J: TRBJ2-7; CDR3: CASSLLAGAYEQYF; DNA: TGTGCCAGCAGTTTACTAGCGGGAGCCTACGAGCAGTACTTC
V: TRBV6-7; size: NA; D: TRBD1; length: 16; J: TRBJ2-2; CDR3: CASSYGPGGITGELFF; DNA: TGTGCCAGCAGTTACGGGCCAGGGGGAATTACCGGGGAGCTGTTTTTT
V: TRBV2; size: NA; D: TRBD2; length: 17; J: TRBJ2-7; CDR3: CASRIGLAGGRGAEQYF; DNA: TGTGCCAGCAGGATTGGGCTAGCGGGAGGGAGAGGGGCCGAGCAGTACTTC
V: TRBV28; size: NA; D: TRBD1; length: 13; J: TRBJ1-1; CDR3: CATLNGQGGFGFF; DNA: TGTGCCACCCTCAACGGACAGGGAGGGTTCGGTTTCTTT
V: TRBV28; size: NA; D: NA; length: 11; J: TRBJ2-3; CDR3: CASTRTDTQYF; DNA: TGTGCCAGCACCCGGACAGATACGCAGTATTTT
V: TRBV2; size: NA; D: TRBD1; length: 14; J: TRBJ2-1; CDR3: CASSLDRVNSEQFF; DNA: TGTGCCAGCAGCCTTGACAGGGTTAACAGTGAGCAGTTCTTC
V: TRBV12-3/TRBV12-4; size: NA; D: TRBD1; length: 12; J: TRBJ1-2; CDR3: CASRGDRVGYTF; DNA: TGTGCCAGCAGGGGGGACAGGGTTGGCTACACCTTC
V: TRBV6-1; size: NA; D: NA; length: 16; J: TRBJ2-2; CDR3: CASSDSLRGYTGELFF; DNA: TGTGCCAGCAGTGACAGTCTGAGGGGGTACACCGGGGAGCTGTTTTTT
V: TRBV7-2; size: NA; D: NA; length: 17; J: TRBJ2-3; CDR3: CASSSYGGVTRTDTQYF; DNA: TGTGCCAGCAGCTCCTACGGCGGGGTGACTCGCACAGATACGCAGTATTTT
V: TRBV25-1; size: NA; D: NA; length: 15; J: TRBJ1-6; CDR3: CASSAQGQGKSPLHF; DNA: TGTGCCAGCAGTGCCCAGGGGCAGGGGAAGTCACCCCTCCACTTT
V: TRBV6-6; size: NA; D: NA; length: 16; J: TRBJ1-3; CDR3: CASSYSRGISGNTIYF; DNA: TGTGCCAGCAGTTACTCGCGGGGGATCTCTGGAAACACCATATATTTT
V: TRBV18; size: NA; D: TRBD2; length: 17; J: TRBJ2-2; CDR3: CASSPRSSGRAVGELFF; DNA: TGTGCCAGCTCACCACGGTCGAGCGGGAGGGCCGTCGGGGAGCTGTTTTTT
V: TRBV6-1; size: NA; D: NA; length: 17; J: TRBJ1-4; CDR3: CASSQAPGLAGGEKLFF; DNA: TGTGCCAGCAGTCAAGCCCCGGGGTTGGCCGGGGGAGAAAAACTGTTTTTT
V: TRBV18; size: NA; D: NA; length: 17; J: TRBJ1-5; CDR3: CASSPGMEGQYNQPQHF; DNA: TGTGCCAGCTCACCCGGCATGGAGGGGCAGTATAATCAGCCCCAGCATTTT
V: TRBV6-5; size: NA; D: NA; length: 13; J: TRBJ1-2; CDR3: CASSYAGADGYTF; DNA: TGTGCCAGCAGTTACGCAGGGGCTGATGGCTACACCTTC
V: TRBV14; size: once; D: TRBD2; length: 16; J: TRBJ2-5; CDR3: CASSQAGGRITETQYF; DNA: TGTGCCAGCAGCCAAGCAGGCGGGAGGATAACGGAGACCCAGTACTTC
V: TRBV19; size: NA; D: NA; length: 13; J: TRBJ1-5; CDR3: CASSIFENQPQHF; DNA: TGTGCCAGTAGTATATTCGAGAATCAGCCCCAGCATTTT
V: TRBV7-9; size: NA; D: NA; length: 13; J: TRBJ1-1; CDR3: CASSKAYYTEAFF; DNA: TGTGCCAGCAGCAAGGCGTACTACACTGAAGCTTTCTTT
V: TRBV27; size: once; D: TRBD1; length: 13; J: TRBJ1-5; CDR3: CASSFQGDQPQHF; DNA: TGTGCCAGCAGTTTCCAGGGGGATCAGCCCCAGCATTTT
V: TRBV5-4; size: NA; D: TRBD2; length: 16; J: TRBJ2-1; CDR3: CASSLRLAGGYNEQFF; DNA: TGTGCCAGCAGCTTGCGACTAGCGGGGGGATACAATGAGCAGTTCTTC
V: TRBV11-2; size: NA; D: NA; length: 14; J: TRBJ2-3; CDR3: CASSLELLTDTQYF; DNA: TGTGCCAGCAGCTTAGAACTGCTCACAGATACGCAGTATTTT
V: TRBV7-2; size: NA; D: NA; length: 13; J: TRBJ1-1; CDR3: CASSLREHTEAFF; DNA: TGTGCCAGCAGCTTAAGGGAGCACACTGAAGCTTTCTTT
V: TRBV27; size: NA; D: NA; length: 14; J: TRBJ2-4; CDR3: CASSKTGFKNIQYF; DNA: TGTGCCAGCAGTAAGACAGGATTCAAAAACATTCAGTACTTC